The next 24 T cell receptor beta chains were all read from a single sample in a study of T cells in Graves' hyperthyroidism and ophthalmopathy. Amplification targeted TCR beta CDR3 regions from RNA transcripts. An initial round of RT-PCR targeting the TCR CDR3 relied on the HTBI primer set. TCRdb re-called the multiplex PCR reads through MiXCR, storing one row per CDR3 protein. The data contain over 550,000 distinct CDR3 sequences, 16% of them singletons. Sequenced material: blood. The receptors here all came from a woman aged 18-29 years with Graves' hyperthyroidism.

The chain uses TRBV12-3 or TRBV12-4 and TRBJ2-5; 13 bases map to TRBD2. The CDR3 is 16 amino acids. The trim removed 6 bases at V and 5 bases at J, leaving 9 bases unmatched. CDR3 in DNA: TGTGCCAGCAGCACTAGCGGGGGGGGCCCGATGGAGACCCAGTACTTC. Residues: CASSTSGGGPMETQYF.

This clonotype was seen repeatedly, ten times or more. The V and J genes are TRBV12-3 or TRBV12-4 and TRBJ2-7; TRBD1 agrees at 8 bases. CDR3 length: 15 amino acids. With V trimmed by 6 bases and J by 3 bases, 10 bases remained unmatched. In DNA, the CDR3 is TGTGCCAGCAGCTTCGGACAGGGAGTACACTACGAGCAGTACTTC. The encoded protein is CASSFGQGVHYEQYF.

In its sample, this clonotype was seen many times. The chain joins TRBV10-1 to TRBJ1-1; 9 positions agree with TRBD1. Germline lookup yields CDR1 WNHNN and CDR2 SYGVQD (reference sequence). Trimming at V came to 6 bases and at J to 6 bases, leaving 8 bases not matched to a gene. The CDR3 is 14 amino acids. CDR3 sequence (DNA): TGCGCCAGCAGCGAGACAGGGGGGCCGGCTGAAGCTTTCTTT. It translates to CASSETGGPAEAFF.

This clonotype showed up just a few times. The V call is TRBV4-3, the J call TRBJ2-1; no reliable D call. Germline V CDR1 and CDR2: LGHNA, YSLEER. The CDR3 runs to 13 residues. V dropped 1 base and J dropped 8 bases, with 9 bases sitting between them. CDR3 DNA sequence: TGCGCCAGCAGCCAAGTTGGGGTCCATGAGCAGTTCTTC. Translated, it gives CASSQVGVHEQFF.

This clonotype was counted a few times. The J gene is TRBJ2-3, the V gene TRBV6-1; TRBD1 aligns across 7 bases. V gave up 5 bases and J gave up 6 bases; unmatched junction bases: 5. CDR1 is MNHNS and CDR2 is SASEGT in the germline V gene. CDR3 length: 13 residues. The CDR3: CASSFLQGDTQYF. CDR3 bases: TGTGCCAGCAGTTTTTTACAGGGGGATACGCAGTATTTT.

This rearrangement joins TRBV4-3 to TRBJ1-1; D call uncertain. V was cut by 0 bases and J by 6 bases, with 14 bases left in between. This CDR3 is built from 15 residues. Germline V CDR1 and CDR2: LGHNA, YSLEER. Here the CDR3 reads CASSQESLVGSEAFF. Here the CDR3 DNA reads TGCGCCAGCAGCCAAGAGTCCCTAGTTGGCTCTGAAGCTTTCTTT.

This clonotype was picked up many times. The gene calls are TRBV18 and TRBJ1-3; weak D call: TRBD1 (5 bases). With 2 bases removed from V and 2 bases from J, the gap between germline ends came to 7 bases. This CDR3 region has 14 residues. The germline V gene has CDR1 KGHSH and CDR2 LQKENI. The CDR3 here is CASSPDSAGNTIYF. CDR3 DNA sequence: TGTGCCAGCTCACCAGACAGCGCTGGAAACACCATATATTTT. Drawing the rest from reference TRBV18 and TRBJ1-3, the complete variable domain is NAGVMQNPRHLVRRRGQEARLRCSPMKGHSHVYWYRQLPEEGLKFMVYLQKENIIDESGMPKERFSAEFPKEGPSILRIQQVVRGDSAAYFCASSPDSAGNTIYFGEGSWLTVV.

V is TRBV7-2 and J is TRBJ1-2, with D tentatively TRBD1 (6 bases). The germline gives CDR1 SGHTA, CDR2 FQGNSA. The length of the CDR3 is 18 residues. The V gene lost 0 bases and the J gene lost 0 bases, with 17 bases spanning the gap. This CDR3 is CASSLAMRTGRANYGYTF. In nucleotides, the CDR3 is TGTGCCAGCAGCTTAGCGATGAGAACAGGGCGAGCTAACTATGGCTACACCTTC.

The genes are TRBV12-3 or TRBV12-4 and TRBJ2-3; D might be TRBD2 (6 bases). Trimming stripped 7 bases from V and 7 bases from J, with 18 bases between. The length of the CDR3 is 14 residues. CDR3 in DNA: TGTGCCAGCACCTCCGCCTCTAGCGCTCATACGCAGTATTTT. Its protein is CASTSASSAHTQYF.

Ten or more counts support this clonotype. This chain links TRBV2 with TRBJ1-4; perhaps TRBD1 as D (6 bases). Trimming took off 6 bases at V and 12 bases at J, with 17 bases between the two ends. The V gene's germline CDR1 is SNHLY and CDR2 FYNNEI. The CDR3 runs 13 residues. The CDR3: CASRKQGVDELFF. The CDR3 DNA reads as TGTGCCAGCAGGAAACAGGGAGTTGATGAACTGTTTTTT.

This clonotype was seen more than once but under ten times. V usage is TRBV29-1 and J usage is TRBJ1-2, with a possible D match to TRBD1 (6 bases). Between the trimmed V and J ends, which lost 5 bases and 8 bases, there was a span of 12 bases. CDR3 length: 11 residues. Germline CDR1 and CDR2: SQVTM and ANQGSEA. The CDR3 reads CSVRGARGYTF. The DNA for the CDR3 is TGCAGCGTTCGGGGGGCGCGAGGCTACACCTTC. The full variable domain, with the rest looked up from reference TRBV29-1 and TRBJ1-2, is SAVISQKPSRDICQRGTSLTIQCQVDSQVTMMFWYRQQPGQSLTLIATANQGSEATYESGFVIDKFPISRPNLTFSTLTVSNMSPEDSSIYLCSVRGARGYTFGSGTRLTVV.

The chain joins TRBV7-8 to TRBJ2-2; tentative D call: TRBD2 (6 bases). V shed 8 bases and J shed 6 bases, with 22 bases lying between them. CDR3 size: 16 residues. Germline V CDR1 and CDR2: SGHVS, FQNEAQ. The CDR3 is CASGAVYSGVSGELFF. The CDR3, as DNA: TGTGCCAGCGGGGCCGTGTATTCGGGGGTTTCCGGGGAGCTGTTTTTT.

The chain combines TRBV20-1 with TRBJ2-3, with TRBD2 matching over 7 bases. Germline trimming cut 6 bases from V and 2 bases from J; bases unmatched to any gene: 5. Germline V CDR1 and CDR2: DFQATT, SNEGSKA (reference sequence). The CDR3 sequence is 13 residues long. The CDR3 reads CSAMTSPTDTQYF. The CDR3 nucleotides read TGCAGTGCGATGACTAGCCCCACAGATACGCAGTATTTT.

This clonotype was observed at least ten times. The V gene is TRBV2, the J gene TRBJ1-1; the D gene is possibly TRBD1 (6 bases). V was cut by 6 bases and J by 0 bases, with 14 bases left in between. The CDR3 consists of 15 residues. Germline assignment: CDR1 SNHLY and CDR2 FYNNEI. The CDR3 DNA sequence: TGTGCCAGCAGGAGACAGGATCTCATGAACACTGAAGCTTTCTTT. Its protein product is CASRRQDLMNTEAFF.

This clonotype was observed many times. The gene calls are TRBV6-1 and TRBJ1-1; a weak D match, TRBD1 (6 bases). Germline V CDR1 and CDR2: MNHNS, SASEGT. V was shortened by 6 bases and J by 4 bases, with 18 bases between the two germline ends. The CDR3 contains 15 residues. CDR3 nucleotide sequence: TGTGCCAGCAGGGTTAACAGGGCAGGGAGCACTGAAGCTTTCTTT. Its protein is CASRVNRAGSTEAFF.

This clonotype was seen many times. The chain has TRBV5-1 and TRBJ1-1, with D unresolved. The CDR3 runs to 17 residues. CDR1 and CDR2 (germline): SGHRS, YFSETQ. Trimming removed 0 bases at V and 0 bases at J, with 15 bases between. DNA for the CDR3: TGCGCCAGCAGCTTGGTCGCGCAGGTGAGCATGAACACTGAAGCTTTCTTT. It encodes CASSLVAQVSMNTEAFF.

This clonotype was seen more than once but under ten times. V is TRBV11-2 and J is TRBJ2-7, with TRBD2 as a possible D gene (6 bases). Trimming pared 2 bases from V and 1 base from J, leaving 15 bases between. CDR3 size: 16 residues. Per the germline V gene, CDR1 is SGHAT and CDR2 is FQNNGV. In DNA, the CDR3 is TGTGCCAGCAGCTTATCGGGGTGGGACTTATCCTACGAGCAGTACTTC. Encoded protein: CASSLSGWDLSYEQYF.

This clonotype was counted only a few times. The chain is built from TRBV20-1 and TRBJ2-1; 7 positions match TRBD2. After removal of 3 bases from V and 6 bases from J, the junction contained 8 bases not matched to a gene. Per the germline V gene, CDR1 is DFQATT and CDR2 is SNEGSKA (reference sequence). The length of the CDR3 is 14 residues. The CDR3 loop is CSASSHAGVNEQFF. The DNA of the CDR3 is TGCAGTGCTAGTAGTCACGCGGGAGTCAATGAGCAGTTCTTC.

This chain links TRBV7-8 with TRBJ2-7; D unresolved. The germline V gene has CDR1 SGHVS and CDR2 FQNEAQ. The CDR3 extends over 13 amino acids. V lost 4 bases and J 6 bases, leaving 13 bases between the germline ends. The CDR3 DNA reads TGTGCCAGCAGCTCCACTCCCGCCGTCGAGCAGTACTTC. Protein product: CASSSTPAVEQYF.

Many counts were recorded for this clonotype. This chain connects TRBV12-5 to TRBJ1-2; D possibly corresponds to TRBD1 (6 bases). Per the germline V gene, CDR1 is LGHNT and CDR2 is FRNRAP. Between the trimmed V and J ends, which lost 6 bases and 6 bases, there was a span of 14 bases. This CDR3 has 13 residues. CDR3 protein: CASGYRVENGYTF. In DNA form, the CDR3 reads TGTGCTAGTGGCTACAGGGTTGAGAATGGCTACACCTTC.

The chain employs TRBV11-2 and TRBJ1-5; D is undetermined. CDR1 and CDR2 from the germline V gene are SGHAT and FQNNGV. CDR3 length: 13 amino acids. V was pared by 5 bases and J by 7 bases, with 12 bases between. CDR3 in DNA: TGTGCCAGCAGCGCCTCCAGAGGACAGCCCCAGCATTTT. Its protein product is CASSASRGQPQHF. Together with reference TRBV11-2 and TRBJ1-5, the CDR3 gives the full variable domain: EAGVAQSPRYKIIEKRQSVAFWCNPISGHATLYWYQQILGQGPKLLIQFQNNGVVDDSQLPKDRFSAERLKGVDSTLKIQPAKLEDSAVYLCASSASRGQPQHFGDGTRLSIL.

This clonotype appeared a single time. A clone one base away is much larger, so this may be a read error. The conserved final phenylalanine or tryptophan is absent from the CDR3, which likely points to a read error. CDR3 in DNA: TGTGCCAGCAGCTTAGGACAGTCCAATGGCTACACCCTC. This gives the protein CASSLGQSNGYTL. The chain joins TRBV5-1 to TRBJ1-2, with a possible D match to TRBD1 (6 bases). The V gene's germline CDR1 is SGHRS and CDR2 YFSETQ. The CDR3 is 13 residues long.

This clonotype came up many times. The V and J genes are TRBV6-1 and TRBJ2-4; 11 nucleotides match TRBD1. This CDR3 region has 18 residues. Germline V lookup: CDR1 MNHNS, CDR2 SASEGT. With V trimmed by 6 bases and J by 2 bases, 12 bases remained unmatched. For the CDR3, the DNA is TGTGCCAGCAGGCCCGGGACAGGGGGGGCAGGGCCCAAAAACATTCAGTACTTC. Residues: CASRPGTGGAGPKNIQYF.

This clonotype was observed a handful of times. V is TRBV28 and J is TRBJ2-7, with a tentative D call TRBD2 (5 bases). The CDR3 is 15 amino acids. The germline CDR1 and CDR2 sequences are MDHEN and SYDVKM. V lost 5 bases, J lost 2 bases, and 16 bases lay in between. CDR3 amino acids: CASSPTQAGTYEQYF. CDR3 DNA: TGTGCCAGCAGTCCCACCCAGGCGGGTACCTACGAGCAGTACTTC.